Sequencing of this T cell receptor (beta chain) was carried out in a study of cytomegalovirus exposure and HLA in healthy donors. Overall study results and limits: About 87% or about 30% of the time was how often most TCR beta V segments were productive, according to an earlier analysis.

The V and J ends lost 5 bases and 2 bases, in that order; junction bases with no gene match: 7. Germline loops: CDR1 SEHNR, CDR2 FQNEAQ (reference sequence). The CDR3 is 15 residues long. The sample holds one count of this clone. The antigen remains unidentified. Sampled while nominally healthy, donors likely had unrecorded immune exposures. PCR used 60 Vbeta primers and 13 Jbeta primers. This table comes from immunoSEQ multiplex PCR, and its TCRdb copy is limited to in-frame clones, with some not included. The data hold 150,000 to 180,000 clones, with 80% observed a single time. The sample consisted of PBMCs. This sequence was found in a man aged 30-40 years in good health and CMV-seropositive. J is TRBJ2-7 and V is TRBV7-9; 9 nucleotides agree with TRBD1. The CDR3 region is CASSASGTGTYEQYF. For the CDR3, the DNA is TGTGCCAGCAGCGCGTCCGGGACAGGGACCTACGAGCAGTACTTC.